This T cell receptor (beta chain) was retrieved from a study of T cells after yellow fever vaccination. Turning to this clonotype: What it binds is not known.

Study findings and constraints: Subsequent booster samples again held most clones from primary vaccination (less than 98% CD4, about 90% CD8). A secondary response was less intense yet reached its peak sooner, at day 5 versus 15. The appearance of a small share of clonotypes in both CD4 and CD8 compartments was observed.

Germline trimming cut 1 base from V and 5 bases from J; bases unmatched to any gene: 1. This CDR3 region has 13 residues. Germline CDR1 and CDR2: PRHDT and FYEKMQ (reference sequence). TCRdb re-analysed the 5' RACE reads in MiXCR, keeping a single row per CDR3 protein. The table includes 100,000 to 150,000 distinct CDR3 sequences, roughly 15% detected once. This receptor was obtained from a man aged 18 to 30 who received the YFV17D yellow fever vaccine. The chain links TRBV13 to TRBJ2-5, with 7 bases identical to TRBD1. Sequenced material: CD8+ T cells sorted from PBMCs, taken 5 days after the yellow fever booster vaccination. CDR3 nucleotides: TGTGCCAGCAGCTTAGACAGGGGTGAGACCCAGTACTTC. Translated: CASSLDRGETQYF.